The rows below give T cell receptor beta chains drawn from one sample of a study of vaccination and CD4 T cells after COVID-19. TCRdb called the PCR reads again in MiXCR, with one record for every CDR3 protein. The table includes approximately 18,000 distinct CDR3 sequences, around 47% detected once. For these TCRs, the target antigens are not known. The source was CD4+ T cells from blood, cultured in vitro, collected about 7 months after SARS-CoV-2 vaccination. Source of these receptors: a human donor who had recovered from COVID-19. Each CDR3 is given with its conserved first and last residue. The order of the fields is CDR3 DNA, CDR3 protein, D gene, J gene, clone size, V gene. D genes are given only for firm matches. Size values are once, few and many counts, or a class for expanded clones, and some rows have none.

TGTGCCAGTACGGGTGGGAACGGGGAGACCCAGTACTTC,CASTGGNGETQYF,.,TRBJ2-5,.,TRBV19
TGTGCCAGCAGCTTAGCGCCGACAGGGTACTACGAGCAGTACTTC,CASSLAPTGYYEQYF,TRBD1,TRBJ2-7,.,TRBV7-2
TGCGCCAGCAGCCAAACCCGACAGGGCGCGCAGTATTTT,CASSQTRQGAQYF,TRBD1,TRBJ2-3,.,TRBV7-2
TGTGCCACATGTAGGGCAAATACGCAGTATTTT,CATCRANTQYF,.,TRBJ2-3,.,TRBV19
TGCAGTGGGGTAGCGGGAGGAAATTCTCCCTACGAGCAGTACTTC,CSGVAGGNSPYEQYF,TRBD2,TRBJ2-7,.,TRBV20-1
TGTGCCAGCAGGAGGCAGGCAGGGAGCGCAGATACGCAGTATTTT,CASRRQAGSADTQYF,.,TRBJ2-3,.,TRBV6-1
TGTGCCAGCAGTATGGATCCGAACTATGGCTACACCTTC,CASSMDPNYGYTF,.,TRBJ1-2,few,TRBV6-1
TGTGCCATCAGTGAGTCTGGTAGCGGGAATTCACCCCTCCACTTT,CAISESGSGNSPLHF,.,TRBJ1-6,.,TRBV10-3
TGTGCCAGCAGCTTTCGGGGGGGCCAGCAAGAGACCCAGTACTTC,CASSFRGGQQETQYF,TRBD2,TRBJ2-5,few,TRBV7-9
TGTGCCGCTGACAGACCGAACACTGAAGCTTTCTTT,CAADRPNTEAFF,.,TRBJ1-1,.,TRBV6-1
TGCAGTGCGCCCCTCCAGGGGGGGGGTCCTAGGGGTACGCAGTATTTT,CSAPLQGGGPRGTQYF,.,TRBJ2-3,.,TRBV20-1
TGTGCCAGCAGTTCACTAGTGGGAGGTAACCATGAGCAGTTCTTC,CASSSLVGGNHEQFF,.,TRBJ2-1,.,TRBV28
TGTGCCAGCAGTCCATCCGGGACAGGGCTGTCCTACAATGAGCAGTTCTTC,CASSPSGTGLSYNEQFF,TRBD1,TRBJ2-1,.,TRBV11-3
TGTGCCAGCAGCAGGGGCTCTCCGACAGGGCGAAGCTACGAGCAGTACTTC,CASSRGSPTGRSYEQYF,.,TRBJ2-7,few,TRBV21-1
TGCAGTGCTAGACCTTCGGCAGGGGACTATGGCTACACCTTC,CSARPSAGDYGYTF,.,TRBJ1-2,.,TRBV20-1
TGCAGTGCTAGTACGGACGGGAGTATGTATGAGCAGTTCTTC,CSASTDGSMYEQFF,.,TRBJ2-1,few,TRBV20-1
TGTGCCAGCAGCCACAGACAAGACTCGGGACAGAAGAACACTGAAGCTTTCTTT,CASSHRQDSGQKNTEAFF,TRBD1,TRBJ1-1,.,TRBV6-1
TGTGCCAGCAGTTACAAGGGTCAGCCCCAGCATTTT,CASSYKGQPQHF,.,TRBJ1-5,few,TRBV6-2/TRBV6-3
TGTGCCAGCAGCCCCCTAGCCAAAAACATTCAGTACTTC,CASSPLAKNIQYF,.,TRBJ2-4,few,TRBV7-8
TGCAGTGCTAGAGATTGGGGTAGGGATACGCAGTATTTT,CSARDWGRDTQYF,.,TRBJ2-3,.,TRBV20-1
TGTGCCAGCAGCCCGGTGCTTAGGGCCCAAGAGACCCAGTACTTC,CASSPVLRAQETQYF,.,TRBJ2-5,.,TRBV7-2
TGTGCCACCAGCAGAGTAGGGACCTACGAGCAGTACTTC,CATSRVGTYEQYF,.,TRBJ2-7,few,TRBV15
TGCAGTGCAAACCGGGACAGGGTTTACGAGCAGTACTTC,CSANRDRVYEQYF,TRBD1,TRBJ2-7,.,TRBV20-1
TGCAGTGCTTTTGGGGGGAACACTGAAGCTTTCTTT,CSAFGGNTEAFF,.,TRBJ1-1,few,TRBV20-1
TGTGCCAGCAGCCCCAGCGGGAGGTCAGATACGCAGTATTTT,CASSPSGRSDTQYF,TRBD2,TRBJ2-3,few,TRBV7-9
TGTGCCAGCAGCTTCTCAGGGGTAGGGAGCAATCAGCCCCAGCATTTT,CASSFSGVGSNQPQHF,.,TRBJ1-5,.,TRBV7-2
TGTGCCACCAGTGATTACAATGAGCAGTTCTTC,CATSDYNEQFF,.,TRBJ2-1,.,TRBV24-1
TGTGCCAGCAGCTTAGGGCGCCTCTATGGCTACACCTTC,CASSLGRLYGYTF,.,TRBJ1-2,.,TRBV7-9
TGTGCCAGCAGCTTCGGGGTTGACTACGAGCAGTACTTC,CASSFGVDYEQYF,.,TRBJ2-7,.,TRBV7-9
TGTGCCAGCAGCGTACCGGACAGGGGGCGCTTGTTTGAGACCCAGTACTTC,CASSVPDRGRLFETQYF,TRBD1,TRBJ2-5,.,TRBV7-3
TGTGCCAGCAGCTTACGGACCGCCGCTCGGGACAGCGAGAACTATGGCTACACCTTC,CASSLRTAARDSENYGYTF,TRBD1,TRBJ1-2,few,TRBV7-9
TGCGCCAGCAGCTTGGACAGGTTCGGCGAGCAGTACTTC,CASSLDRFGEQYF,.,TRBJ2-7,.,TRBV5-1
TGTGCCAGCAGTTACTGGGGGGCTGGGAATGAGCAGTTCTTC,CASSYWGAGNEQFF,.,TRBJ2-1,once,TRBV6-5
TGTGCCAGCAGGTACCGGGACAGGGAGTATCAGCCCCAGCATTTT,CASRYRDREYQPQHF,TRBD1,TRBJ1-5,.,TRBV28
TGTGCCACCAGTGACACCGGGAGCACAGATACGCAGTATTTT,CATSDTGSTDTQYF,.,TRBJ2-3,few,TRBV24-1